The following is a T cell receptor (beta chain) sequence with its context. Its antigen is unidentified. This sample stems from a study of T cells in Graves' hyperthyroidism and ophthalmopathy. Regarding the study as a whole: Most thyroid-expanded clonotypes above 0.001 were also found in blood.

Graves' hyperthyroidism without ophthalmopathy progression within 18 months was termed stable. On the basis of clinical symptoms, serum thyroxine and TRAb, thyroid ultrasound and orbital computed tomography, diagnoses were made. Each 10 ml fresh peripheral blood draw supplied the PBMCs. The CDR3 regions of TCR beta were amplified from RNA transcripts. HTBI primers were employed in a first-round RT-PCR of the TCR CDR3. TCRdb reprocessed the multiplex PCR reads via MiXCR and lists one record per CDR3 protein. Of hundreds of thousands of distinct CDR3 sequences in the sample, 15% to 20% were seen once. This CDR3 is built from 15 residues. Germline trimming cut 1 base from V and 1 base from J; bases unmatched to any gene: 3. CDR1 is DFQATT, CDR2 SNEGSKA, per germline (reference sequence).

Source material: blood. This chain uses TRBV20-1 with TRBJ2-2; 7 bases are a match to TRBD2. This receptor was taken from a woman aged 25 to 39 with Graves' hyperthyroidism. The chain's CDR3 is CSARVLAVNTGELFF. The CDR3, as DNA: TGCAGTGCTAGAGTGCTAGCGGTGAACACCGGGGAGCTGTTTTTT.